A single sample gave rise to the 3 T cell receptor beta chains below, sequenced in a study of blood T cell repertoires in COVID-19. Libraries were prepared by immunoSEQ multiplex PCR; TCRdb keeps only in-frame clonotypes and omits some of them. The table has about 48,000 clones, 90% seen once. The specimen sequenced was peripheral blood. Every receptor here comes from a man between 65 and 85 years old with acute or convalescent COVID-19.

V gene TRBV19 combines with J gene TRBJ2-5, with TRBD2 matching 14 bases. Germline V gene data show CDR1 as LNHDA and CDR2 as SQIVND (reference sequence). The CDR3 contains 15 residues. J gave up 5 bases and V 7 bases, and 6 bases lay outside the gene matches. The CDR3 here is CASKTSGGGSETQYF. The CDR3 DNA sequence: TGTGCCAGTAAGACTAGCGGGGGGGGATCGGAGACCCAGTACTTC.

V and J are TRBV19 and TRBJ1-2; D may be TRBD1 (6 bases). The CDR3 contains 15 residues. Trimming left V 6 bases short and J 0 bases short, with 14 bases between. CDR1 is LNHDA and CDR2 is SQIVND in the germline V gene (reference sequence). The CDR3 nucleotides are TGTGCCAGTAGGACGGACAGCCGAGCTAACTATGGCTACACCTTC. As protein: CASRTDSRANYGYTF.

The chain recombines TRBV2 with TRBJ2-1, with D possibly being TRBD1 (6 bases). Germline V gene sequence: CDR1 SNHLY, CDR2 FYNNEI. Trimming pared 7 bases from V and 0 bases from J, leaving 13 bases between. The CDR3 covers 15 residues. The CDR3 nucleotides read TGTGCCAGCATACCAGGGGTCCGCTCCTACAATGAGCAGTTCTTC. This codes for CASIPGVRSYNEQFF.